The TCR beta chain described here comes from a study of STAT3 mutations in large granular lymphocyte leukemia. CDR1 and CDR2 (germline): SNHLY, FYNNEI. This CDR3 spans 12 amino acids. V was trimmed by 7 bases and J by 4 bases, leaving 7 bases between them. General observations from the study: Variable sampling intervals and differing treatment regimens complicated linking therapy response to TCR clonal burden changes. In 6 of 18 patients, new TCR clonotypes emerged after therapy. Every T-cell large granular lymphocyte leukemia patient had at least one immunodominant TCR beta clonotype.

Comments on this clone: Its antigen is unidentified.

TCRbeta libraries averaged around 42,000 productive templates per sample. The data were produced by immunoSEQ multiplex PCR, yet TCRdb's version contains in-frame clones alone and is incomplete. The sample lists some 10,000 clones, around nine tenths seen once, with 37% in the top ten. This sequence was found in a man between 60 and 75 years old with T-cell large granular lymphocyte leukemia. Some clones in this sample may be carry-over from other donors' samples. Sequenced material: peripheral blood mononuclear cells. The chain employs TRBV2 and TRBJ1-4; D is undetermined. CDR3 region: CASTPDNEKLFF. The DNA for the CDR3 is TGTGCCAGCACCCCCGATAATGAAAAACTGTTTTTT.